Listed below are T cell receptor beta chains from one sample, sequenced in a study of CD8+ T cells in alopecia areata. Sequencing was performed with immunoSEQ multiplex PCR; in TCRdb, only in-frame clones are kept and a portion is missing. The table lists some 110,000 clones, roughly two fifths of them singletons. Sequencing was done on a sample of CD4+ T cells sorted from blood. The receptors were gathered from a human donor with alopecia areata. Each CDR3 is given with its conserved first and last residue. A D gene is named only where the DNA matches it firmly. The size of a clone is reported for some rows only, either as once, few or many, or as a class for expanded clones.

j_call | d_call | v_call | clone_size | cdr3_aa | cdr3_nt
TRBJ1-1 | . | TRBV7-3 | few | CASSLGGANTEAFF | TGTGCCAGCAGCTTAGGGGGAGCTAACACTGAAGCTTTCTTT
TRBJ1-6 | TRBD1 | TRBV7-2 | . | CASSSPMTGDRNSPLHF | TGTGCCAGCAGCTCCCCCATGACAGGGGACCGTAATTCACCCCTCCACTTT
TRBJ1-5 | . | TRBV4-2 | . | CASSQDTAATRQPQHF | TGTGCCAGCAGCCAAGATACAGCCGCGACGAGGCAGCCCCAGCATTTT
TRBJ2-7 | . | TRBV18 | . | CASSPPSKGEQYF | TGTGCCAGCTCACCACCTTCTAAGGGGGAGCAGTACTTC
TRBJ2-1 | . | TRBV5-1 | few | CASSVLAPNYNEQFF | TGCGCCAGCAGCGTTCTAGCGCCCAACTACAATGAGCAGTTCTTC
TRBJ1-2 | . | TRBV6-5 | . | CASSRTGAYGYTF | TGTGCCAGCAGTCGAACAGGTGCCTATGGCTACACCTTC
TRBJ1-4 | . | TRBV29-1 | . | CSVAGTAATNEKLFF | TGCAGCGTTGCTGGGACCGCCGCAACTAATGAAAAACTGTTTTTT
TRBJ2-3 | TRBD2 | TRBV9 | once | CASSVTSGSSTDTQYF | TGTGCCAGCAGCGTCACTAGCGGGTCTAGCACAGATACGCAGTATTTT
TRBJ2-6 | TRBD2 | TRBV4-3 | . | CASSLGTSGRIGSGANVLTF | TGCGCCAGCAGCCTCGGGACTAGCGGGAGGATTGGTTCTGGGGCCAACGTCCTGACTTTC
TRBJ2-7 | TRBD1 | TRBV7-3 | once | CASSPTGQAYEQYF | TGTGCCAGCAGCCCAACGGGACAGGCCTACGAGCAGTACTTC
TRBJ1-1 | . | TRBV23-1 | . | CASSRSHFGTNTEAFF | TGCGCCAGCAGTCGCAGCCACTTCGGGACGAACACTGAAGCTTTCTTT
TRBJ1-4 | TRBD1 | TRBV7-9 | . | CASSYQTGNAEKLFF | TGTGCCAGCAGCTATCAGACAGGGAACGCTGAAAAACTGTTTTTT
TRBJ2-1 | . | TRBV11-2 | many | CASRLYNEQFF | TGTGCCAGCAGACTATACAATGAGCAGTTCTTC
TRBJ2-7 | . | TRBV29-1 | . | CSVARVVSSYEQYF | TGCAGCGTTGCCCGGGTGGTATCATCCTACGAGCAGTACTTC
TRBJ1-2 | TRBD1 | TRBV27 | . | CASSLKGANYGYTF | TGTGCCAGCAGTTTGAAGGGGGCCAACTATGGCTACACCTTC
TRBJ2-5 | . | TRBV29-1 | few | CSVAGHPGETQYF | TGCAGCGTGGCGGGACACCCAGGAGAGACCCAGTACTTC
TRBJ2-3 | . | TRBV30 | . | CAWSVGTDTQYF | TGTGCCTGGAGTGTCGGCACAGATACGCAGTATTTT
TRBJ1-1 | . | TRBV29-1 | . | CSAQGSTEAFF | TGCAGCGCCCAGGGTTCCACTGAAGCTTTCTTT
TRBJ2-3 | TRBD1 | TRBV28 | few | CASRKQGPDTQYF | TGTGCCAGCAGGAAACAGGGGCCAGATACGCAGTATTTT
TRBJ2-1 | TRBD2 | TRBV5-6 | once | CASSLALAGAGGNEQFF | TGTGCCAGCAGCTTGGCCCTAGCGGGAGCTGGGGGAAATGAGCAGTTCTTC
TRBJ2-3 | TRBD2 | TRBV9 | . | CASSATSGRTDTQYF | TGTGCCAGCAGCGCTACTAGCGGACGTACAGATACGCAGTATTTT
TRBJ2-7 | TRBD2 | TRBV30 | . | CAWSEASGYSEQYF | TGTGCCTGGAGTGAGGCTAGCGGGTACAGCGAGCAGTACTTC
TRBJ1-1 | . | TRBV27 | once | CASSARQNTEAFF | TGTGCCAGCAGTGCGCGACAGAACACTGAAGCTTTCTTT
TRBJ2-1 | . | TRBV7-2 | . | CASSAGGGPEQFF | TGTGCCAGCAGCGCTGGGGGGGGGCCGGAGCAGTTCTTC
TRBJ1-5 | TRBD1 | TRBV5-1 | . | CASSSTGGDQPQHF | TGCGCCAGCAGCTCGACAGGGGGCGATCAGCCCCAGCATTTT
TRBJ2-6 | . | TRBV27 | . | CASSLSLSGANVLTF | TGTGCCAGCAGTTTATCACTCTCTGGGGCCAACGTCCTGACTTTC
TRBJ1-1 | . | TRBV7-9 | . | CASSFQGGTEAFF | TGTGCCAGCAGTTTCCAGGGAGGCACTGAAGCTTTCTTT
TRBJ2-3 | . | TRBV5-1 | . | CASSVTGLDTQYF | TGCGCCAGCAGCGTGACAGGCCTGGATACGCAGTATTTT
TRBJ2-3 | . | TRBV18 | few | CASSPQKDSPTDTQYF | TGTGCCAGCTCACCTCAAAAGGACAGCCCCACAGATACGCAGTATTTT
TRBJ2-5 | . | TRBV29-1 | few | CSVEVPQGVAGLQETQYF | TGCAGCGTTGAAGTTCCCCAAGGAGTCGCGGGGCTTCAAGAGACCCAGTACTTC
TRBJ1-2 | . | TRBV15 | . | CATSSLAQGSAYGYTF | TGTGCCACCAGCTCCTTAGCACAGGGCTCCGCCTATGGCTACACCTTC
TRBJ2-2 | . | TRBV14 | . | CASSQEVGELFF | TGTGCCAGCAGCCAAGAGGTCGGGGAGCTGTTTTTT
TRBJ1-1 | . | TRBV30 | . | CAWKKRARTEAFF | TGTGCCTGGAAGAAAAGGGCAAGGACTGAAGCTTTCTTT
TRBJ1-6 | TRBD1 | TRBV5-1 | few | CASSSSGTGNSPLHF | TGCGCCAGCAGCTCATCCGGGACAGGCAATTCACCCCTCCACTTT
TRBJ1-2 | . | TRBV30 | . | CAWEGLADGYTF | TGTGCCTGGGAAGGCCTGGCAGATGGCTACACCTTC
TRBJ1-1 | . | TRBV29-1 | few | CSVGENTEAFF | TGCAGCGTTGGAGAGAATACTGAAGCTTTCTTT
TRBJ1-4 | . | TRBV7-9 | few | CASSLLSESEKLFF | TGTGCCAGCAGCCTACTTTCGGAAAGTGAAAAACTGTTTTTT
TRBJ2-7 | TRBD1 | TRBV5-1 | . | CASSKLQGYEQYF | TGCGCCAGCAGCAAATTACAGGGGTACGAGCAGTACTTC
TRBJ1-1 | . | TRBV27 | . | CASSFQGLNTEAFF | TGTGCCAGCAGTTTTCAGGGCCTGAACACTGAAGCTTTCTTT
TRBJ1-1 | . | TRBV29-1 | . | CSVESAGRGTEAFF | TGCAGCGTTGAGTCCGCTGGAAGAGGCACTGAAGCTTTCTTT